The sequence of this TCR beta chain was determined in a study of T cells in Graves' hyperthyroidism and ophthalmopathy. The TCR beta CDR3 regions underwent amplification using RNA transcripts as the source. First-round RT-PCR with HTBI primers amplified the TCR CDR3 region. From the multiplex PCR reads, TCRdb called clonotypes with MiXCR, one entry per CDR3 protein. The profile shows approximately 700,000 distinct CDR3 sequences, about 45% of them singletons. The CDR3 extends over 15 amino acids. Germline CDR1 is LNHDA and CDR2 is SQIVND (reference sequence). Trimming shortened V by 5 bases and J by 4 bases, and 14 bases separated the two germline ends.

Material: peripheral blood or thyroid tissue (not recorded which). The sequence was obtained from an adult man with Graves' disease, either hyperthyroidism or ophthalmopathy (not recorded which). J is TRBJ2-2 and V is TRBV19; no definite D call. This CDR3 reads CASSGKGFGTGELFF. In DNA, the CDR3 is TGTGCCAGTAGTGGTAAGGGTTTTGGCACCGGGGAGCTGTTTTTT.